The clone carrying this T cell receptor beta chain came up a few times. Deletions cut 7 bases from V and 4 bases from J, with 10 bases between. The CDR3 totals 12 residues. The V gene's germline CDR1 is SGHVS and CDR2 FQNEAQ. The library targeted TCRbeta and was prepared with unique molecular identifiers. TCRdb independently ran MiXCR on the PCR reads; one entry per CDR3 protein. The sample carries more than 450,000 distinct CDR3 sequences, about a sixth recorded once. The data belong to a study of T-cell reconstitution after alpha-beta-depleted transplantation in children. This clonotype was sampled from a human donor who donated a stem cell graft to a child with acute lymphoblastic leukemia. The chain recombines TRBV7-8 with TRBJ1-2, with D possibly matching TRBD1 (6 bases). The starting material was PBMCs from the stem cell graft donor, obtained from the stem cell graft. The CDR3 DNA sequence: TGTGCCAGCACCAAGGGGGGCTATGGCTACACCTTC. It codes for CASTKGGYGYTF. Combining the CDR3 with reference TRBV7-8 and TRBJ1-2 gives the whole variable domain GAGVSQSPRYKVAKRGQDVALRCDPISGHVSLFWYQQALGQGPEFLTYFQNEAQLDKSGLPSDRFFAERPEGSVSTLKIQRTQQEDSAVYLCASTKGGYGYTFGSGTRLTVV.